This entry is about one TCR beta chain. Its matching antigen is unknown. The data were obtained in a study of cytomegalovirus exposure and HLA in healthy donors. The ends were cut back, 1 base at V and 0 bases at J, with 8 bases in the middle. The CDR3 covers 15 residues. The germline V gene encodes CDR1 LNHNV and CDR2 YYDKDF (reference sequence). General study findings and limits: The study listed roughly 160 cytomegalovirus-associated TCR beta chains. Within the data, a cluster of highly shared sequence variants was likely a sequencing artifact.

The primer mix had 60 Vbeta and 13 Jbeta primers. As originally analysed: A follow-up analysis tallied some 80 million unique TCR beta chains, some 11 million shared. The method was immunoSEQ multiplex PCR; TCRdb's version includes in-frame clones alone and lacks a portion of them. That table supplies the V and J calls and clone size; D and trimming were determined from the DNA. The repertoire table contains around 200,000 clones. This chain joins TRBV15 and TRBJ2-3; D possibly corresponds to TRBD1 (5 bases). The receptor comes from a young woman in good health and CMV-seropositive. Sequencing was performed on PBMCs. CDR3 DNA: TGTGCCACCAGCAGAGGGGCAGGGAGCACAGATACGCAGTATTTT. Translated, it gives CATSRGAGSTDTQYF.